This T cell receptor (beta chain) came from a study of CD8 T cells in Susac syndrome. CDR1 is MDHEN, CDR2 SYDVKM, per germline. This CDR3 contains 12 residues. V gave up 3 bases and J gave up 5 bases, with 7 bases separating them. Random hexamers were used to reverse transcribe the RNA input (about 0.5 to 1 ug). Multiplex immunoSEQ PCR targeted 54 Vbeta and 13 Jbeta TCR beta segments. MiXCR, run by TCRdb on the immunoSEQ multiplex PCR reads, gives a single entry per CDR3 protein. This table holds approximately 280,000 distinct CDR3 sequences, about 88% found once. The study used treatment-naive patients who had stable or active relapsing-remitting disease as multiple sclerosis controls.

This clonotype was sampled from a human donor with multiple sclerosis. The chain joins TRBV28 to TRBJ2-5; D is ambiguous. Sequencing used CD8+ T cells from PBMCs. CDR3 sequence (DNA): TGTGCCAGCAGTTTCGGTTGGGAGACCCAGTACTTC. It translates to CASSFGWETQYF.